This is a list of T cell receptor beta chains from one sample in a study of graft-versus-host responses after intestinal transplantation. The assay was immunoSEQ multiplex PCR, and TCRdb's table has in-frame clones only and misses some. The table lists about 120,000 clones, 90% of them singletons, with around 0.2% in the top ten. These receptors are not linked to any known antigen. The sample in question was unstimulated CD4+ T cells sorted from spleen or lymph node cells, obtained before intestinal transplant. The source of these receptors is a human donor who received an intestinal transplant. The CDR3 runs from the conserved cysteine through the conserved F or W. Fields, in order: V gene, CDR3 length, J gene, CDR3 protein.

>TRBV6-5|15|TRBJ2-5
CASSYLAGGIETQYF
>TRBV4-1|18|TRBJ2-1
CASSQDLGGRALYNEQFF
>TRBV29-1|15|TRBJ2-7
CSVRGGALGSYEQYF
>TRBV5-1|16|TRBJ1-1
CASSSGTGAMNTEAFF
>TRBV6-1|13|TRBJ1-4
CASTAWSEEKLFF
>TRBV25-1|17|TRBJ2-1
CASSPPGQTVVGNEQFF
>TRBV4-3|16|TRBJ2-2
CASSQGRDRAAGELFF
>TRBV30|13|TRBJ1-2
CAWSFGEAGGYTF
>TRBV4-1|16|TRBJ2-7
CASSQARLAGGPEQYF
>TRBV19|13|TRBJ2-5
CASRLSAGETQYF
>TRBV14|16|TRBJ2-1
CASSQGPVGDDNEQFF
>TRBV19|15|TRBJ2-7
CASSTLAGGPYEQYF
>TRBV15|14|TRBJ1-2
CATSAHRVNTGYTF
>TRBV7-2|15|TRBJ2-5
CASSLATGRGETQYF
>TRBV28|14|TRBJ1-1
CASELKGGKPEAFF
>TRBV30|13|TRBJ1-1
CAWNGRRNTEAFF
>TRBV28|15|TRBJ2-1
CASSPWGLTNNEQFF
>TRBV29-1|13|TRBJ1-1
CSVWRGLDTEAFF
>TRBV30|14|TRBJ1-1
CAWSVRGAPTEAFF
>TRBV7-9|13|TRBJ1-1
CASSLSENTEAFF
>TRBV10-3|16|TRBJ1-6
CAISESGGSYNSPLHF
>TRBV7-2|16|TRBJ2-7
CASSSGLGRGSYEQYF
>TRBV30|12|TRBJ1-4
CACSRDSEKLFF
>TRBV28|16|TRBJ2-4
CASRPPTGSQRDIQYF
>TRBV6-5|15|TRBJ2-7
CASSPPLAGVHEQYF
>TRBV4-3|16|TRBJ2-5
CASSQDYWTGQETQYF
>TRBV4-3|15|TRBJ2-5
CASSRTSGGGETQYF
>TRBV18|16|TRBJ2-2
CASSPGGAGVTGELFF
>TRBV5-1|18|TRBJ2-1
CASSLVWYGGVNYNEQFF
>TRBV30|18|TRBJ2-7
CAWSVPGQGALRSYEQYF
>TRBV5-1|16|TRBJ1-3
CASSLVSGASGNTIYF
>TRBV13|19|TRBJ2-2
CASSLGLVPTLTNTGELFF
>TRBV5-6|14|TRBJ2-5
CASTRQGAQETQYF
>TRBV19|18|TRBJ2-7
CATSRQGAGLAGAYEQYF
>TRBV2|15|TRBJ1-5
CASRRRQGAVQPQHF
>TRBV7-9|15|TRBJ2-6
CASSRGGSGANVLTF
>TRBV2|14|TRBJ1-5
CASSDDRGRQPQHF
>TRBV15|13|TRBJ1-2
CATSPTRSYGYTF
>TRBV6-1|14|TRBJ1-5
CASSRGGKNQPQHF
>TRBV2|14|TRBJ2-1
CASSRRTGDGEQFF
>TRBV7-3|15|TRBJ2-7
CASSLGTSGANEQYF
>TRBV2|14|TRBJ2-3
CASSGSSGTVTQYF
>TRBV19|16|TRBJ1-5
CASSTGGAFTGQPQHF
>TRBV30|14|TRBJ1-3
CAWGQGNSGNTIYF
>TRBV28|17|TRBJ2-3
CASSFPASGSGADTQYF
>TRBV20-1|11|TRBJ1-4
CSKDRERKLFF
>TRBV30|16|TRBJ2-7
CAWSVRPTDPSYEQYF
>TRBV19|14|TRBJ1-1
CASTPRVRDTEAFF
>TRBV4-1|19|TRBJ2-7
CASSHSLWARDRVTYEQYF